This record covers a single TCR beta chain. Profiled with immunoSEQ multiplex PCR; TCRdb holds only in-frame clones, not every one. The data contain around 17,000 clones, approximately 96% of them seen just once; the ten biggest clones take up roughly 0.83%. The sample comes from a study of T cell changes during pregnancy in multiple sclerosis. This specimen was peripheral blood, taken in the third trimester of pregnancy. The TCR originated in a female donor with multiple sclerosis, enrolled in a pregnancy study.

CDR3 amino acids: CASSRRAGTDTQYF. The DNA of the CDR3 is TGTGCCAGCAGCCGGAGGGCCGGCACAGATACGCAGTATTTT. V and J are TRBV11-3 and TRBJ2-3; possibly TRBD2 for D (6 bases). The germline CDR1 and CDR2 sequences are SGHNT and YENEEA. This CDR3 region has 14 residues. V was pared by 5 bases and J by 1 base, with 10 bases between.